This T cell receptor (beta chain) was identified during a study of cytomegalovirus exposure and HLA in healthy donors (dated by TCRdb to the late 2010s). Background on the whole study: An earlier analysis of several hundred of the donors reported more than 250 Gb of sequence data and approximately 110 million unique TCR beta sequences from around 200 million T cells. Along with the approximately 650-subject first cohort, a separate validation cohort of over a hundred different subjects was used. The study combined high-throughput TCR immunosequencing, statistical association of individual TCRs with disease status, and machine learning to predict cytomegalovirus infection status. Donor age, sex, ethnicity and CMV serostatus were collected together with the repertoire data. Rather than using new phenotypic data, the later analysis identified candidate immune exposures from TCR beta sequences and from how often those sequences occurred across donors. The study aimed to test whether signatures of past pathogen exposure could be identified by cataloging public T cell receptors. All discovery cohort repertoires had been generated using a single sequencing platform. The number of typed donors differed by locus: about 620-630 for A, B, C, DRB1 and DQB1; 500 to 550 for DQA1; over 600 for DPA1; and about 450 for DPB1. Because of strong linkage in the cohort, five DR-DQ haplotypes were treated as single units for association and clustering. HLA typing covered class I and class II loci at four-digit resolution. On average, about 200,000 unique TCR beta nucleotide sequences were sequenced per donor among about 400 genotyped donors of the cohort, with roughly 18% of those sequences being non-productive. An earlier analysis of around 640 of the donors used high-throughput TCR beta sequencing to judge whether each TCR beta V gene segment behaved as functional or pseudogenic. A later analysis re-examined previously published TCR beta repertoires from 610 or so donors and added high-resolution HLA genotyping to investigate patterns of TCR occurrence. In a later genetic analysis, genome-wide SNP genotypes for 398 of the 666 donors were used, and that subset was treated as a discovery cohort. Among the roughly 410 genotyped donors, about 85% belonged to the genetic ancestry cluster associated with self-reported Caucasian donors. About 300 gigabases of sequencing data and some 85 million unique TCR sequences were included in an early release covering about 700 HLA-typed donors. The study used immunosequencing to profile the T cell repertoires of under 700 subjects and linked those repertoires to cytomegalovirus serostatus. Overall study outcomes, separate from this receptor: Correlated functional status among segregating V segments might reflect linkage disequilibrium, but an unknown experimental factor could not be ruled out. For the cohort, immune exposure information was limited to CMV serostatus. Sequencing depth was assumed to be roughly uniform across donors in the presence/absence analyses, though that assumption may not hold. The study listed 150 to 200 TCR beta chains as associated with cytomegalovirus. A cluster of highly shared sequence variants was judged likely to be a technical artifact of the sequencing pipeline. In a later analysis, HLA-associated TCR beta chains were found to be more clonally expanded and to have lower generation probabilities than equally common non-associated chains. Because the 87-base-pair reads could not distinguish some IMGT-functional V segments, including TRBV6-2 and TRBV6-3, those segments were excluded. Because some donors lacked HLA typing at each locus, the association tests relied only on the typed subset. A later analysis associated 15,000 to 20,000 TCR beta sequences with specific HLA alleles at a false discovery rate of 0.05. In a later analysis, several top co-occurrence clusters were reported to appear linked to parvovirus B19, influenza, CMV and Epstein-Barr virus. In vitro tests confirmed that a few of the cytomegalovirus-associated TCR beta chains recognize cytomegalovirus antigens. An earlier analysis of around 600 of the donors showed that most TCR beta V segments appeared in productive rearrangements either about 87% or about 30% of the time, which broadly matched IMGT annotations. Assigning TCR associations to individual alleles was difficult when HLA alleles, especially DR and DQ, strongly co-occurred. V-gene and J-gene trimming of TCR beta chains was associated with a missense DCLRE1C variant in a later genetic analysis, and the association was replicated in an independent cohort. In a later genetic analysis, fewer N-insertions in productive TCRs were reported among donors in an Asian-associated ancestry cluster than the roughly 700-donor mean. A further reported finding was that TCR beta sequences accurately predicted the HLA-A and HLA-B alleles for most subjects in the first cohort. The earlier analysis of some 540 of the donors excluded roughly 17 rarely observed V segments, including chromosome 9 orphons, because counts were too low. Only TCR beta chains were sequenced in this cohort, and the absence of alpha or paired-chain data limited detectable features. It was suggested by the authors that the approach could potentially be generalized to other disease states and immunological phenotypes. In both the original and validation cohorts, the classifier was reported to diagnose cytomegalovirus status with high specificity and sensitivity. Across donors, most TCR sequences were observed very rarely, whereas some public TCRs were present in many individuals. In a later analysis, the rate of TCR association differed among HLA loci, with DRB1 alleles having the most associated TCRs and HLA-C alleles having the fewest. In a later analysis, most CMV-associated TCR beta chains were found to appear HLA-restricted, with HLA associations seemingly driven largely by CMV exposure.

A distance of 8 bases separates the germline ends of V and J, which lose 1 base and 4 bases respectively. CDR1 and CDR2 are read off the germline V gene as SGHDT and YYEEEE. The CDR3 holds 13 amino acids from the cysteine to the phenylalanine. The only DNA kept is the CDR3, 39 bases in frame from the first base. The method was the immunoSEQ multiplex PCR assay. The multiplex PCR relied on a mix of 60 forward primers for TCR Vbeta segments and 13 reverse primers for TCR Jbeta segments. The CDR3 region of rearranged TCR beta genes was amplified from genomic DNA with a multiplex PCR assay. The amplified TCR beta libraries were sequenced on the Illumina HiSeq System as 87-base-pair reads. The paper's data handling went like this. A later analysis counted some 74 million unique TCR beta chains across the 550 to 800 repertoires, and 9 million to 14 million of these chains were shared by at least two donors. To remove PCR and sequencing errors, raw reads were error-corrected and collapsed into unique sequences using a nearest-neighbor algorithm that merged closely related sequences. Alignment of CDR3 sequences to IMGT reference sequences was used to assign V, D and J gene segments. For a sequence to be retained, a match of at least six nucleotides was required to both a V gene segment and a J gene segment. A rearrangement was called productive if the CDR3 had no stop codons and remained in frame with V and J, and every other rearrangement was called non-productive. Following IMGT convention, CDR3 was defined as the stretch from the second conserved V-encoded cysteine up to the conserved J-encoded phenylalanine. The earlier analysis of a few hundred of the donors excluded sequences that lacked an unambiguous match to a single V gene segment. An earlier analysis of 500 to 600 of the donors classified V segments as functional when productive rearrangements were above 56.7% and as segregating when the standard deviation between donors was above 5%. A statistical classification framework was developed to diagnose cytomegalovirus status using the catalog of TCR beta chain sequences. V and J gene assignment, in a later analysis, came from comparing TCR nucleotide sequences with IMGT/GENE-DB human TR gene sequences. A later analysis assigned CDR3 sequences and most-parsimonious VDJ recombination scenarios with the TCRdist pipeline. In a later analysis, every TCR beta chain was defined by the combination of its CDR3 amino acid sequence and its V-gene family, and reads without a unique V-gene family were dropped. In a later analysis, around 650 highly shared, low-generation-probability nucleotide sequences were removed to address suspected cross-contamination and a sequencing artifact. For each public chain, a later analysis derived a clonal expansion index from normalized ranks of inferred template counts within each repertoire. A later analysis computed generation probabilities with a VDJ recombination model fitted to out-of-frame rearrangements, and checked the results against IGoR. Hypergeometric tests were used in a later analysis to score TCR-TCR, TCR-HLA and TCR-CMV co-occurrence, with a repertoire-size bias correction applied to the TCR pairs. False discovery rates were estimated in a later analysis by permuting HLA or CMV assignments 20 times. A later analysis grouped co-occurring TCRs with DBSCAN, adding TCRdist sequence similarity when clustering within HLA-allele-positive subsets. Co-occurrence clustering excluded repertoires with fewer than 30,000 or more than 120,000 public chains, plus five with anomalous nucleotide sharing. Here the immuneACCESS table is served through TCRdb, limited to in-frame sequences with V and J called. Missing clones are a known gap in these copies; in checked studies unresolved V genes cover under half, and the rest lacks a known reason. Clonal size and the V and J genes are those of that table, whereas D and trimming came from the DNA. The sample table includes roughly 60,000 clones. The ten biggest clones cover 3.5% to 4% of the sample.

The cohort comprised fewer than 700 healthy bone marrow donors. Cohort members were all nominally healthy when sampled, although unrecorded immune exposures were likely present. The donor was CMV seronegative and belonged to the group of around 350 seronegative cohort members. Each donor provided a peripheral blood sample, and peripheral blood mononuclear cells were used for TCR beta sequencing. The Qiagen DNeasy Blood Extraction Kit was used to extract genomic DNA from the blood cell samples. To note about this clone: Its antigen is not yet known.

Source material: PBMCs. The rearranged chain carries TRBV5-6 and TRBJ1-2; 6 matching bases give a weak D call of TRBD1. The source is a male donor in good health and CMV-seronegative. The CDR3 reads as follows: CASSLQGSYGYTF. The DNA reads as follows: TGTGCCAGCAGCTTGCAGGGGTCCTATGGCTACACCTTC.